This T cell receptor (beta chain) was found in a study of T-cell memory formation after mild COVID-19. Libraries for TCRalpha and TCRbeta carried sample barcodes and unique molecular identifiers via 5'RACE. MiXCR was run by TCRdb on the 5' RACE reads, yielding one entry per CDR3 protein. Among 150,000 or so distinct CDR3 sequences, 14% were seen once, and the ten largest hold 14%. Germline V lookup: CDR1 LGHDT, CDR2 YNNKEL (reference sequence). Losses at the gene ends were 8 bases for V and 7 bases for J; bases not matched to a gene: 9. The CDR3 sequence is 13 residues long. This clonotype was detected only a few times. As yet, its antigen is unknown. Study outcomes and limitations: Researchers could not confirm that second-wave clones peaking on day 37 targeted SARS-CoV-2.

The sequence was collected from an adult woman who had mild COVID-19 (a few samples of this study predate the infection). Cell type and time point are not known. Sequencing was done on a sample of PBMCs or a T cell subset sorted from them (not recorded which). The gene calls are TRBV3-1 and TRBJ2-7; 9 positions match TRBD2. The CDR3 sequence is CASVGGRVPEQYF. The CDR3 bases are TGTGCCAGCGTCGGCGGGAGGGTCCCTGAGCAGTACTTC.